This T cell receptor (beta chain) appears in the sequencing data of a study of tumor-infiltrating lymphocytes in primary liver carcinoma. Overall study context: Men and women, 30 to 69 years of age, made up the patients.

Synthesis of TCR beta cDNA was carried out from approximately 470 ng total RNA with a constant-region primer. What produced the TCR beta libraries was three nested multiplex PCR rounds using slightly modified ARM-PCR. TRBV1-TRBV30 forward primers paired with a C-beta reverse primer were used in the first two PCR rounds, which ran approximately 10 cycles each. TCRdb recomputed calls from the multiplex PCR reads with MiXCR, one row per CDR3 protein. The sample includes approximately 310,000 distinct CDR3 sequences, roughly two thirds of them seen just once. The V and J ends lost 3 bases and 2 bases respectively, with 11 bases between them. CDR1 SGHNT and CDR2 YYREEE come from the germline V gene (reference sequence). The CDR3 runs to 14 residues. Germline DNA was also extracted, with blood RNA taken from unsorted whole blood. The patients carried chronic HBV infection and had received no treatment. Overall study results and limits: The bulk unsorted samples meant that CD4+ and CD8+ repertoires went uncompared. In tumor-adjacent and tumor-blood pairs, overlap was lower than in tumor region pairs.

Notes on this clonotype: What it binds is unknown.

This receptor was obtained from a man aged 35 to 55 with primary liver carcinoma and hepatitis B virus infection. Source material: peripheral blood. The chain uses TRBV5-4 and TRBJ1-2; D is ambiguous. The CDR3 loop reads CASSSTDGNYGYTF. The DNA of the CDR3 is TGTGCCAGCAGCTCGACCGACGGAAACTATGGCTACACCTTC.